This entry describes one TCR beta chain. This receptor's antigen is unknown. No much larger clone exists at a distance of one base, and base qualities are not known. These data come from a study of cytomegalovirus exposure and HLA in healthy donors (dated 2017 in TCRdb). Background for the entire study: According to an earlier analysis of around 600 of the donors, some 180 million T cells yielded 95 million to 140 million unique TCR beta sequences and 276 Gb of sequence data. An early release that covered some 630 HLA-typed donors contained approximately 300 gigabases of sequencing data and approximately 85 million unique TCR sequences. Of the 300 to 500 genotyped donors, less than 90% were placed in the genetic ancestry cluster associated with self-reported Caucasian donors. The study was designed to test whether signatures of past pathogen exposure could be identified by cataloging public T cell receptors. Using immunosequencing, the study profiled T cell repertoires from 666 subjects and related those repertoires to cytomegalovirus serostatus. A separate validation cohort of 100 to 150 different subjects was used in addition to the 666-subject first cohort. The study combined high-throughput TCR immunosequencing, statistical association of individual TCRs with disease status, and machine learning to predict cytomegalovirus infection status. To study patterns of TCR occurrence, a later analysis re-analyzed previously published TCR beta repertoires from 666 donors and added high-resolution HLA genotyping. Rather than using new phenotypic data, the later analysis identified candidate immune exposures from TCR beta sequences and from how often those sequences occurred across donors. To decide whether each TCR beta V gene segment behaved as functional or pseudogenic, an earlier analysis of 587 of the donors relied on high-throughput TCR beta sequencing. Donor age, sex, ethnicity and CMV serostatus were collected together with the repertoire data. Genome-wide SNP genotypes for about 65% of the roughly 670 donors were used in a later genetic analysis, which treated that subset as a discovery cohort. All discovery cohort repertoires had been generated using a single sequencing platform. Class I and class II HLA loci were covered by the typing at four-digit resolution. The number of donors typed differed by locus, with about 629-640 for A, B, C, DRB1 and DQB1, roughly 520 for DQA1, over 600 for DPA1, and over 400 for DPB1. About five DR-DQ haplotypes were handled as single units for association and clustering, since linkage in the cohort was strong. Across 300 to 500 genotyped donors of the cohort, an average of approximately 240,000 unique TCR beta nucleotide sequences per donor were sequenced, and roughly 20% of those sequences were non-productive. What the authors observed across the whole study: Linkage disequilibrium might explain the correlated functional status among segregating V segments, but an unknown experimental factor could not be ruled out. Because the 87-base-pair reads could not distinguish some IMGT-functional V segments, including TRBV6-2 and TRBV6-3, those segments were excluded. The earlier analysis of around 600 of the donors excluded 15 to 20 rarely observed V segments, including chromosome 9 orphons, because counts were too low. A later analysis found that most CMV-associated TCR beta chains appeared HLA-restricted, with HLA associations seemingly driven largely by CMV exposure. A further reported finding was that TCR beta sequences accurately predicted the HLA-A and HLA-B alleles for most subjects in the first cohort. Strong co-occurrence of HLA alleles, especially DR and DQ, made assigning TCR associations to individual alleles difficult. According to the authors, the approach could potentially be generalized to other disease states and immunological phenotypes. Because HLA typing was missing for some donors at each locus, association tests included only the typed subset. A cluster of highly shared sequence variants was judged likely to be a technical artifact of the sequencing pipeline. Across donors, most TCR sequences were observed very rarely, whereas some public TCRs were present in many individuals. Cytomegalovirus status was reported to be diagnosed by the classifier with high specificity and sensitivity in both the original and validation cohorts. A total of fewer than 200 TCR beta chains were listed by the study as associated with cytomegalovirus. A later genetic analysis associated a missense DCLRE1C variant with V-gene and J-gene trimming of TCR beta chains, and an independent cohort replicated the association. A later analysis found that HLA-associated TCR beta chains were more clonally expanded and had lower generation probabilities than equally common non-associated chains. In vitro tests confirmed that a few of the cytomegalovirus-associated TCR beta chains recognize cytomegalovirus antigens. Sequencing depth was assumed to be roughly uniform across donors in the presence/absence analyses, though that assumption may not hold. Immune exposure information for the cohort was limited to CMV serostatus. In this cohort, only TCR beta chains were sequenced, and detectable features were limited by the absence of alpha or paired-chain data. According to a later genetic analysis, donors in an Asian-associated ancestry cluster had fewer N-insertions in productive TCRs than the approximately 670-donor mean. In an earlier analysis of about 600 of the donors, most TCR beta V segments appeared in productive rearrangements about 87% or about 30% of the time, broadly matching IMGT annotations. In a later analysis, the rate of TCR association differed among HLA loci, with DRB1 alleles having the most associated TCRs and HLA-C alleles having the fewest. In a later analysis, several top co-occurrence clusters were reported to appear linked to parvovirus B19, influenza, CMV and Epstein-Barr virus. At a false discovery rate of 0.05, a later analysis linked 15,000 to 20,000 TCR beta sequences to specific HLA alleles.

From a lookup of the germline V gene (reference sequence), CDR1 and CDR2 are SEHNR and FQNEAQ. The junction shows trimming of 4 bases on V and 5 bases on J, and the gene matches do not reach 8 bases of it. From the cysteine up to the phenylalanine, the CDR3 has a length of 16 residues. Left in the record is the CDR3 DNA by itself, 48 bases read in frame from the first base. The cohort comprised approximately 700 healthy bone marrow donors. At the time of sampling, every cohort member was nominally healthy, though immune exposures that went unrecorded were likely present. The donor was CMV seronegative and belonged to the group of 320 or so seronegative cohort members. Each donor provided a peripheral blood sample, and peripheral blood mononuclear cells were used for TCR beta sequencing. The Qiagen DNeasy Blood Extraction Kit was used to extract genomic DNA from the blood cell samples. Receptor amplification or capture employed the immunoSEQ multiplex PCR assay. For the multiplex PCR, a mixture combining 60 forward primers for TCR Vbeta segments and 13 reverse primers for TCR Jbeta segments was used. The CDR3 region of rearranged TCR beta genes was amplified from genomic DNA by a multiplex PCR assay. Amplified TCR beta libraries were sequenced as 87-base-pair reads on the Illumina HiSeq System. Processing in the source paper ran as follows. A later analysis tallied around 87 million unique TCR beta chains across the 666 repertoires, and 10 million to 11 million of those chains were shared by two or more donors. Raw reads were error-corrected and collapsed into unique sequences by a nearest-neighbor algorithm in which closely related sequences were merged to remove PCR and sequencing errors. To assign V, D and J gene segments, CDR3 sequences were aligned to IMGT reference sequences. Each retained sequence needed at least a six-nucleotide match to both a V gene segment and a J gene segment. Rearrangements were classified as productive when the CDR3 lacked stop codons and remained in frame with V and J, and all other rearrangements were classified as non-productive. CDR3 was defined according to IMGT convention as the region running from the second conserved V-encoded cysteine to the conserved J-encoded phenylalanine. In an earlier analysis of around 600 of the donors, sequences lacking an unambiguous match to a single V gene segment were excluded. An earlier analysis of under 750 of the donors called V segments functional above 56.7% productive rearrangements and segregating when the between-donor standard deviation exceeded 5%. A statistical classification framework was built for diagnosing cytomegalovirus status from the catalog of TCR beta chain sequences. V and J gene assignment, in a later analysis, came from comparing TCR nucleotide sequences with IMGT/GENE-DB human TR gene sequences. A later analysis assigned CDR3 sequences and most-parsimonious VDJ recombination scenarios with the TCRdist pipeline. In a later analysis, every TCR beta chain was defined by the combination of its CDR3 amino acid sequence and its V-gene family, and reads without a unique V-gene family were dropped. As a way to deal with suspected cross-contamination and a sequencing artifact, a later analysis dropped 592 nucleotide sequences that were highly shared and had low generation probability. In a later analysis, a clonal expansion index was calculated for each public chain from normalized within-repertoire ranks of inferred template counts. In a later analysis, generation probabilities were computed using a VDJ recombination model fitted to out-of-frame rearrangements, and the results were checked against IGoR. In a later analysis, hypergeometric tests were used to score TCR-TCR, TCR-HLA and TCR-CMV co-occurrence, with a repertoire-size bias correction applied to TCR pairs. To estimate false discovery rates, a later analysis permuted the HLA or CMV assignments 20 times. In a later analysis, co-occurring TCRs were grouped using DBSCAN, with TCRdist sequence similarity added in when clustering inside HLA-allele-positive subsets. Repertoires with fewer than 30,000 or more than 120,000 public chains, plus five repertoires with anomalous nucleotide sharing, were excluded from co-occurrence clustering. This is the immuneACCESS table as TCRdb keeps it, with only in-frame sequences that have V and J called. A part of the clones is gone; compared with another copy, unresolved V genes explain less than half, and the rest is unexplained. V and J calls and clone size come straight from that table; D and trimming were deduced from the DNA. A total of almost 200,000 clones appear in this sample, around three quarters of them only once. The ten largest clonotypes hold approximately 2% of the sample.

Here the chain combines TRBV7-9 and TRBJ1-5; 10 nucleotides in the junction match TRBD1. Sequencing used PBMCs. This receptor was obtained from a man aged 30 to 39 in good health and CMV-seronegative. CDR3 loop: CASSYSPGTGDQPQHF. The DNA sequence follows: TGTGCCAGCAGCTATAGTCCCGGGACAGGGGATCAGCCCCAGCATTTT. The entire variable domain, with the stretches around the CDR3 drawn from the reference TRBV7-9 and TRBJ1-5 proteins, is DTGVSQNPRHKITKRGQNVTFRCDPISEHNRLYWYRQTLGQGPEFLTYFQNEAQLEKSRLLSDRFSAERPKGSFSTLEIQRTEQGDSAMYLCASSYSPGTGDQPQHFGDGTRLSIL.